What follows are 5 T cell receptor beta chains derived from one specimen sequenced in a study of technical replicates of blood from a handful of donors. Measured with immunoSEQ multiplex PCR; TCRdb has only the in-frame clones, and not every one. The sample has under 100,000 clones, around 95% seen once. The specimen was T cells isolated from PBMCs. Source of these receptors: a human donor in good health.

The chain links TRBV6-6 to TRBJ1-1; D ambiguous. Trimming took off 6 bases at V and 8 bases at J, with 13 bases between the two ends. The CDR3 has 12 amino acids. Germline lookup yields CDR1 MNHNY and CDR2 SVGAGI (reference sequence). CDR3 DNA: TGTGCCAGCAGCGGTACAGCGGAAGAAGCTTTCTTT. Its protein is CASSGTAEEAFF.

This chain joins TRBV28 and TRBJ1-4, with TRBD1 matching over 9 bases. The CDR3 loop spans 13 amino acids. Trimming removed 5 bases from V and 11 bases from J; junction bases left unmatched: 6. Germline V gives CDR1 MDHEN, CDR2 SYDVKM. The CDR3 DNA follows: TGTGCCAGCAGTCTGACAGGGGGAAGGAAACTGTTTTTT. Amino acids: CASSLTGGRKLFF.

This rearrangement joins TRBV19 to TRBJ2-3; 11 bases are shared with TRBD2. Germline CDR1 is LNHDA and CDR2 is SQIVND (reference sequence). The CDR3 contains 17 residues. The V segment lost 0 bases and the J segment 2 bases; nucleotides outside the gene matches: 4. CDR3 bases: TGTGCCAGTAGTATAGAAGTGACTAGCGGGGACACAGATACGCAGTATTTT. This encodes CASSIEVTSGDTDTQYF.

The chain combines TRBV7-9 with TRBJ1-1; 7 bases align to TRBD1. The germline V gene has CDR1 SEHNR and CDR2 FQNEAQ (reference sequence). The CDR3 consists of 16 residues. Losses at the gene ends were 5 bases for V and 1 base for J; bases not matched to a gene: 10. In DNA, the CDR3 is TGTGCCAGCAGCCCCCCGTGGGGGACAGCGAACACTGAAGCTTTCTTT. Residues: CASSPPWGTANTEAFF.

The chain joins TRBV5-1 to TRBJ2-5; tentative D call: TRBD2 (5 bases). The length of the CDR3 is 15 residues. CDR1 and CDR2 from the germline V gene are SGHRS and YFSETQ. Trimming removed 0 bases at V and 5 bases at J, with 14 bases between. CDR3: CASSLGDRRGETQYF. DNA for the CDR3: TGCGCCAGCAGCTTGGGCGACCGGCGAGGGGAGACCCAGTACTTC.